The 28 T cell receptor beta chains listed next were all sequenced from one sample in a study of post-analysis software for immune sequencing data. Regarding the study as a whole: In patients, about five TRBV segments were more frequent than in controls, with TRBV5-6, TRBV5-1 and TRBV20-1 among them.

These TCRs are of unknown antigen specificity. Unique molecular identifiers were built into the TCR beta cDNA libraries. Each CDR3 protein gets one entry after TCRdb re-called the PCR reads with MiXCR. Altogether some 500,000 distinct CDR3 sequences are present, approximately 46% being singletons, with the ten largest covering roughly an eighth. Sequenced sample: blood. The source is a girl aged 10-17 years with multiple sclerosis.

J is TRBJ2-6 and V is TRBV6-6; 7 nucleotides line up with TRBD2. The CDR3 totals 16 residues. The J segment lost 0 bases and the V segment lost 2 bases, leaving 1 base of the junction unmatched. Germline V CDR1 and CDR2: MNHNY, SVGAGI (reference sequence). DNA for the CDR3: TGTGCCAGCAGTTACGGGGGGGACTCTGGGGCCAACGTCCTGACTTTC. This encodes CASSYGGDSGANVLTF.

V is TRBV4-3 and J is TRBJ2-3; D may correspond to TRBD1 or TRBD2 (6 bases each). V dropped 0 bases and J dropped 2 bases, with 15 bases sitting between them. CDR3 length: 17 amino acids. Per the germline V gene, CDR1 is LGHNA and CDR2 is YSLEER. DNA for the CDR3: TGCGCCAGCAGCCAAGATGTATCGGGGGCTCACACAGATACGCAGTATTTT. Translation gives CASSQDVSGAHTDTQYF.

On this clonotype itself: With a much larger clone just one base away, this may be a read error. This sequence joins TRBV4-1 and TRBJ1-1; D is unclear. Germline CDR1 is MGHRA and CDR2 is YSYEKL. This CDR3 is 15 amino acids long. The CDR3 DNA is TGCGCCGGCAGCCAAGAATTAGCCATTACCACTGAAGCTTTCTTT. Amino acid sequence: CAGSQELAITTEAFF.

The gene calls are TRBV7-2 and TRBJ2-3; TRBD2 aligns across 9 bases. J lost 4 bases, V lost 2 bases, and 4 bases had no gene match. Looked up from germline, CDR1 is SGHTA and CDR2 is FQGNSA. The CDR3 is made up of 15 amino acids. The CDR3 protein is CASSLRGGAADTQYF. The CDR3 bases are TGTGCCAGCAGCTTACGCGGGGGGGCCGCAGATACGCAGTATTTT. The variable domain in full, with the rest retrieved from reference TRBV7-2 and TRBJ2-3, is GAGVSQSPSNKVTEKGKDVELRCDPISGHTALYWYRQSLGQGLEFLIYFQGNSAPDKSGLPSDRFSAERTGGSVSTLTIQRTQQEDSAVYLCASSLRGGAADTQYFGPGTRLTVL.

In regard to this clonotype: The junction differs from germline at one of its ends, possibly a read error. This chain's CDR3 is CASNLRSLTGANVLTF. The CDR3 region has the DNA TGTGCCAGCAATTTACGGAGTCTAACTGGGGCCAACGTCCTGACTTTC. The chain is built from TRBV28 and TRBJ2-6; D ambiguous. This CDR3 spans 16 amino acids. The germline CDR1 and CDR2 sequences are MDHEN and SYDVKM. Complete variable domain (other parts from reference TRBV28 and TRBJ2-6): DVKVTQSSRYLVKRTGEKVFLECVQDMDHENMFWYRQDPGLGLRLIYFSYDVKMKEKGDIPEGYSVSREKKERFSLILESASTNQTSMYLCASNLRSLTGANVLTFGAGSRLTVL.

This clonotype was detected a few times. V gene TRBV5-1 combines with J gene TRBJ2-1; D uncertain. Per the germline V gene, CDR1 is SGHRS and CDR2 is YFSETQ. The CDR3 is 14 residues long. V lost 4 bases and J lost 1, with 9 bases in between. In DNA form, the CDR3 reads TGCGCCAGCAGCCCCAGGACGTCCTACAATGAGCAGTTCTTC. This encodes CASSPRTSYNEQFF.

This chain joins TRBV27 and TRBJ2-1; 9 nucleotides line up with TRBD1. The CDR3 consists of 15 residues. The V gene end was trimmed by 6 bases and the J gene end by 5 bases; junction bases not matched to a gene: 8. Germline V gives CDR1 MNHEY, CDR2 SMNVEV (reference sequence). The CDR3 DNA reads TGTGCCAGCAGAGATTCCGGGACAGGGCACAATGAGCAGTTCTTC. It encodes CASRDSGTGHNEQFF.

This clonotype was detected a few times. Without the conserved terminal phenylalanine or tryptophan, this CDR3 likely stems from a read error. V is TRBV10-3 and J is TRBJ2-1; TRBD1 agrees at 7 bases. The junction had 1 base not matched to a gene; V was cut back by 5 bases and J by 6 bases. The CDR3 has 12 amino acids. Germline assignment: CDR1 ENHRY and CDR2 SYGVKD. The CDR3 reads CAISWDSNEQFV. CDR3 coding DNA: TGTGCCATCAGTTGGGACAGCAATGAGCAGTTCGTC.

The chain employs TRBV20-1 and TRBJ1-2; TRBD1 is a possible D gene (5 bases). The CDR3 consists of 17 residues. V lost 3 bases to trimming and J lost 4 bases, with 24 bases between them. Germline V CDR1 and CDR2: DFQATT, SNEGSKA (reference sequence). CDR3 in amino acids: CSASLVQRGENFYGYTF. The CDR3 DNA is TGCAGTGCTAGCCTCGTACAGCGGGGGGAAAATTTCTATGGCTACACCTTC.

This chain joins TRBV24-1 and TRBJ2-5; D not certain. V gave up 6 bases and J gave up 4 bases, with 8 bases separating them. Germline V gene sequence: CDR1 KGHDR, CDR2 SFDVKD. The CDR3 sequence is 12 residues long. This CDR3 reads CATSRGRETQYF. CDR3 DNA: TGTGCCACCAGTCGCGGAAGAGAGACCCAGTACTTC.

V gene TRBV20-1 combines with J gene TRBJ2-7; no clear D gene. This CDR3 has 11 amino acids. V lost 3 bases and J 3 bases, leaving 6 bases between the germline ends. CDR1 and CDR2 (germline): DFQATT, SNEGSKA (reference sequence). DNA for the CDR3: TGCAGTGCTAGGGCTCGCTACGAGCAGTACTTC. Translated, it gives CSARARYEQYF.

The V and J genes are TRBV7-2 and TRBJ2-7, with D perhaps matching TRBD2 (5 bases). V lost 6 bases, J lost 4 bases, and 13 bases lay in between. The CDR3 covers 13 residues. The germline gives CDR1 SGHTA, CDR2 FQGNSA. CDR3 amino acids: CASSTDPGYEQYF. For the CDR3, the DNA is TGTGCCAGCAGTACAGATCCGGGGTACGAGCAGTACTTC.

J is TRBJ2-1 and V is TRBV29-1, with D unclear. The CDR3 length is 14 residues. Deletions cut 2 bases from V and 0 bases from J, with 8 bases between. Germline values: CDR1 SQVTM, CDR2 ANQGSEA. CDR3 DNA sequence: TGCAGCGTTGAACGGTCTAGCTCCTACAATGAGCAGTTCTTC. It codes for CSVERSSSYNEQFF.

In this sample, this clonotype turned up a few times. The chain's CDR3 is CSASSGLNGETQYF. DNA for the CDR3: TGCAGTGCCTCCTCTGGCCTAAATGGGGAGACCCAGTACTTC. The V call is TRBV20-1, the J call TRBJ2-5, with D unresolved. With 6 bases removed from V and 5 bases from J, the gap between germline ends came to 19 bases. Germline CDR1 DFQATT, CDR2 SNEGSKA (reference sequence). CDR3 length: 14 residues.

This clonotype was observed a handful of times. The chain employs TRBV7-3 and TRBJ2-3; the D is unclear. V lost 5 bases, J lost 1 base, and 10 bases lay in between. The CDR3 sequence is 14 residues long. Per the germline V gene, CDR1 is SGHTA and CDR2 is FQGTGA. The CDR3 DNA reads TGTGCCAGCAGCCCAAGGCCAGGCACAGATACGCAGTATTTT. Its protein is CASSPRPGTDTQYF.

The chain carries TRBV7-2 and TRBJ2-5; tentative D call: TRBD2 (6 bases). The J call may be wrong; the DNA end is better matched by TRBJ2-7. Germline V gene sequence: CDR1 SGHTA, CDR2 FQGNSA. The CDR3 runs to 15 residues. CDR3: CASSPRLVGMYEQYF. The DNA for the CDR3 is TGTGCCAGCAGCCCGAGACTAGTGGGAATGTACGAGCAGTACTTC.

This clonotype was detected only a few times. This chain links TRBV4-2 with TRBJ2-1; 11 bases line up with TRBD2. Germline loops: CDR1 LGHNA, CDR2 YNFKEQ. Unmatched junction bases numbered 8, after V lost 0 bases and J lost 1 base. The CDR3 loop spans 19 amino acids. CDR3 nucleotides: TGTGCCAGCAGCCAAGATGCACTAGCGGGAGAACTATCCTACAATGAGCAGTTCTTC. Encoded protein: CASSQDALAGELSYNEQFF.

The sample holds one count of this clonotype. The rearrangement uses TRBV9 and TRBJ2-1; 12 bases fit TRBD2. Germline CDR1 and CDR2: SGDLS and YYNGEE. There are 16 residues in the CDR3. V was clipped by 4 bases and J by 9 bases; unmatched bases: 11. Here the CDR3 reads CASSTSGRLINSEQFF. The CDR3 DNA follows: TGTGCCAGCAGCACTAGCGGGAGGCTTATTAATAGTGAGCAGTTCTTC. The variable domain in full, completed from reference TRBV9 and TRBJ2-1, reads DSGVTQTPKHLITATGQRVTLRCSPRSGDLSVYWYQQSLDQGLQFLIQYYNGEERAKGNILERFSAQQFPDLHSELNLSSLELGDSALYFCASSTSGRLINSEQFFGPGTRLTVL.

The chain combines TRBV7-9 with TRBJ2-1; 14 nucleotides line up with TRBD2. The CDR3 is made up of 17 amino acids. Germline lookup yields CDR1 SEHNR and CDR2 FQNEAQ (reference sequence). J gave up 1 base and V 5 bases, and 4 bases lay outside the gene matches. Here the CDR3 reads CASSPGLAGVSYNEQFF. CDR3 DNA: TGTGCCAGCAGCCCGGGACTAGCGGGAGTATCCTACAATGAGCAGTTCTTC.

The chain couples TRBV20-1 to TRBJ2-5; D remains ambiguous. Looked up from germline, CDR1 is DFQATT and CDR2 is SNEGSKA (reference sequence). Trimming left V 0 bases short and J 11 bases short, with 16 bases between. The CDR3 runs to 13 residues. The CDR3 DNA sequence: TGCAGTGCTAGAGATTCCCGCAGTGGTGAGCAGTACTTC. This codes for CSARDSRSGEQYF.

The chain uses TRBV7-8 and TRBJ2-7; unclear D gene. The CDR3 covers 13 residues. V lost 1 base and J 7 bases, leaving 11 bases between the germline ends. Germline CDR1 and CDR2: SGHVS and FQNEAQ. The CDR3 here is CASSLEPLREQYF. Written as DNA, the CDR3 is TGTGCCAGCAGCTTAGAGCCCCTTAGGGAGCAGTACTTC. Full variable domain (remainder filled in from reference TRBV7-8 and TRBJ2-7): GAGVSQSPRYKVAKRGQDVALRCDPISGHVSLFWYQQALGQGPEFLTYFQNEAQLDKSGLPSDRFFAERPEGSVSTLKIQRTQQEDSAVYLCASSLEPLREQYFGPGTRLTVT.

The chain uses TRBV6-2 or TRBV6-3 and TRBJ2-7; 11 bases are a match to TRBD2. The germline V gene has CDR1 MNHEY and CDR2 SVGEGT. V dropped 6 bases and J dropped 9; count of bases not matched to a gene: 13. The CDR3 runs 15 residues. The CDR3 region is CASSLRLAGSRGQYF. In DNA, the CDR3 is TGTGCCAGCAGCCTCCGACTAGCGGGAAGTAGGGGGCAGTACTTC.

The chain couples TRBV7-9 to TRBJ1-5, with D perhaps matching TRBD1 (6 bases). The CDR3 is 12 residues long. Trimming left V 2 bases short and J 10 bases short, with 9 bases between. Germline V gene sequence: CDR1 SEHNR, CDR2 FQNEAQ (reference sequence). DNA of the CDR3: TGTGCCAGCAGCTTACAGGGGTCACCCCAGCATTTT. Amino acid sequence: CASSLQGSPQHF.

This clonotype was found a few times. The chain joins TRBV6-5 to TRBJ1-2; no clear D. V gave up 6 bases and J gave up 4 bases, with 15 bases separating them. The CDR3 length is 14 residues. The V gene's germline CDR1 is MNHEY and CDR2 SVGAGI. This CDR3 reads CASSSSVSGYGYTF. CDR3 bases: TGTGCCAGCAGCAGTTCAGTATCAGGCTATGGCTACACCTTC.

CDR3 in DNA: TGCAGTGCTACCGGACAGGGAGGCGGAAACATTCAGTACTTC. Translation gives CSATGQGGGNIQYF. The chain couples TRBV20-1 to TRBJ2-4; the match to TRBD1 covers 8 bases. Per germline, CDR1 DFQATT and CDR2 SNEGSKA (reference sequence). The J segment lost 6 bases and the V segment lost 4 bases, leaving 8 bases of the junction unmatched. This CDR3 comprises 14 residues.

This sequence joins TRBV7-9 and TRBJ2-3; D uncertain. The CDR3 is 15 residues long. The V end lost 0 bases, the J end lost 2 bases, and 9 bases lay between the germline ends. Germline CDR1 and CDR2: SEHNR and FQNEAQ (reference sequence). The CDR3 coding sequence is TGTGCCAGCAGCTTAGCTTGGGCTTTCACAGATACGCAGTATTTT. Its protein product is CASSLAWAFTDTQYF. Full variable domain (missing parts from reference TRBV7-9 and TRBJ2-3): DTGVSQNPRHKITKRGQNVTFRCDPISEHNRLYWYRQTLGQGPEFLTYFQNEAQLEKSRLLSDRFSAERPKGSFSTLEIQRTEQGDSAMYLCASSLAWAFTDTQYFGPGTRLTVL.

The CDR3 is CASSLGAGRNEQFF. The DNA for the CDR3 is TGTGCCAGCAGTTTAGGCGCAGGGAGGAATGAGCAGTTCTTC. This chain connects TRBV28 to TRBJ2-1; D is possibly TRBD2 (6 bases). The germline V and J ends were trimmed by 2 bases and 7 bases, with 12 bases remaining between them. Germline values: CDR1 MDHEN, CDR2 SYDVKM. The CDR3 covers 14 residues.

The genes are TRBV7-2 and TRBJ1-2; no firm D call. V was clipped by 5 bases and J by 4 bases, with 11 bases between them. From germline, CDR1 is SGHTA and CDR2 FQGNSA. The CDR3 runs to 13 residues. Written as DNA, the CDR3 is TGTGCCAGCAGCGTCGGACTGCTCTATGGCTACACCTTC. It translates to CASSVGLLYGYTF.